This T cell receptor beta chain was captured by sequencing in a study of shared clonotypes between healthy human individuals. About the research overall: Three plates were used per donor for CD4 naive, three for CD4 memory, two for CD8 naive and one for CD8 memory.

Once extracted for a subset, genomic DNA was divided evenly among several immunoSEQ plates. TCRdb's copy holds only in-frame clones and misses some; the assay was immunoSEQ multiplex PCR. Here the sample spans hundreds of thousands of clones, roughly 98% being singletons. The length of the CDR3 is 11 residues. With 3 bases removed from V and 4 bases from J, the gap between germline ends came to 7 bases. Germline V gene lookup returns CDR1 SQVTM and CDR2 ANQGSEA. General study points: Clonotype sharing among donors likely depends on sequencing depth. Sorted-subset samples were not fully sequenced, rarefaction indicated.

This clone came up once. Its cognate antigen is unknown. CD8 cells classed as naive were CD45RO-negative and positively selected for CCR7, excluding terminally differentiated effector memory CD45RA+ cells. This TCR was sampled from a man aged 25 to 40 in good health. The sequencing sample was made of naive CD8+ T cells sorted from blood. V gene TRBV29-1 combines with J gene TRBJ2-7; D gene ambiguous. This CDR3 reads CSVEMRYEQYF. CDR3 DNA: TGCAGCGTTGAGATGCGATACGAGCAGTACTTC.